This T cell receptor beta chain was profiled in a study of cytomegalovirus exposure and HLA in healthy donors (dated by TCRdb to between 2016 and 2019). Study-level background: An earlier analysis of some 600 of the donors reported 276 Gb of sequence data and 95 million to 140 million unique TCR beta sequences obtained from about 179 million T cells. Alongside the repertoire data, information on donor age, sex, ethnicity and CMV serostatus was compiled. High-throughput TCR immunosequencing, statistical association of individual TCRs with disease status, and machine learning were combined to predict cytomegalovirus infection status. An early release covering 500 to 750 HLA-typed donors comprised approximately 300 gigabases of sequencing data and around 85 million unique TCR sequences. To decide whether each TCR beta V gene segment behaved as functional or pseudogenic, an earlier analysis of some 600 of the donors relied on high-throughput TCR beta sequencing. Roughly 5 DR-DQ haplotypes were handled as single units for association and clustering, since linkage in the cohort was strong. Both class I and class II loci were covered by HLA typing, at four-digit resolution. Typing coverage varied by locus: roughly 620-640 donors for A, B, C, DRB1 and DQB1; 500 to 550 for DQA1; over 600 for DPA1; 450 to 480 for DPB1. A later genetic analysis used genome-wide SNP genotypes for about three fifths of the roughly 700 donors, treating that subset as a discovery cohort. The study aimed to test whether signatures of past pathogen exposure could be identified by cataloging public T cell receptors. Among roughly 400 genotyped donors of the cohort, an average of about 240,000 unique TCR beta nucleotide sequences was sequenced per donor, of which about 18% were non-productive. Rather than using new phenotypic data, the later analysis identified candidate immune exposures from TCR beta sequences and from how often those sequences occurred across donors. The study used immunosequencing to profile the T cell repertoires of hundreds of subjects and linked those repertoires to cytomegalovirus serostatus. In addition to the first cohort of several hundred subjects, a separate validation cohort of 120 different subjects was used. Every discovery cohort repertoire had been produced on one sequencing platform. The genetic ancestry cluster associated with self-reported Caucasian donors included 81% of the 398 genotyped donors. A later analysis re-examined previously published TCR beta repertoires from more than 650 donors and added high-resolution HLA genotyping to investigate patterns of TCR occurrence. Paper-wide results and their limitations: In an earlier analysis of 450 to 750 of the donors, most TCR beta V segments appeared in productive rearrangements about 87% or about 30% of the time, broadly matching IMGT annotations. Compared with the approximately 710-donor mean, donors in an Asian-associated ancestry cluster had fewer N-insertions in productive TCRs, according to a later genetic analysis. The authors suggested that the approach could potentially be extended to other disease states and immunological phenotypes. When HLA alleles, especially DR and DQ, strongly co-occurred, TCR associations were difficult to assign to individual alleles. An association between a missense DCLRE1C variant and V-gene and J-gene trimming of TCR beta chains was found in a later genetic analysis and replicated in an independent cohort. Because HLA typing was unavailable for some donors at each locus, only the typed subset was used in association tests. A total of 150 to 200 TCR beta chains were listed by the study as associated with cytomegalovirus. Cytomegalovirus status was reported to be diagnosed by the classifier with high specificity and sensitivity in both the original and validation cohorts. In vitro tests confirmed that three of the cytomegalovirus-associated TCR beta chains recognize cytomegalovirus antigens. A later analysis found that HLA-associated TCR beta chains were more clonally expanded and had lower generation probabilities than equally common non-associated chains. CMV serostatus was the only immune exposure information available for the cohort. Because counts were too low, roughly 18 rarely observed V segments, including chromosome 9 orphons, were left out of the earlier analysis of approximately 580 of the donors. Most TCR sequences were observed very rarely across donors, whereas some public TCRs were present in many individuals. This cohort had only TCR beta chains sequenced, and the lack of alpha or paired-chain data limited which features could be detected. In a later analysis, most CMV-associated TCR beta chains were found to appear HLA-restricted, with HLA associations seemingly driven largely by CMV exposure. The sequencing pipeline was judged likely to have produced a cluster of highly shared sequence variants as a technical artifact. Linkage disequilibrium might explain the correlated functional status among segregating V segments, but an unknown experimental factor could not be ruled out. The 87-base-pair reads could not distinguish some IMGT-functional V segments, including TRBV6-2 and TRBV6-3, so those segments were excluded. Sequencing depth was assumed to be roughly uniform across donors in the presence/absence analyses, though that assumption may not hold. According to a later analysis, TCR association rates differed among HLA loci, with DRB1 alleles showing the most associated TCRs and HLA-C alleles showing the fewest. A later analysis associated 17,000 or so TCR beta sequences with specific HLA alleles at a false discovery rate of 0.05. A further reported finding was that TCR beta sequences accurately predicted the HLA-A and HLA-B alleles for most subjects in the first cohort. In a later analysis, several top co-occurrence clusters were reported to appear linked to parvovirus B19, influenza, CMV and Epstein-Barr virus.

The cohort consisted of some 730 healthy bone marrow donors. At the time of sampling, all cohort members were nominally healthy, though unrecorded immune exposures were likely present. The donor tested CMV seronegative and was one of the 352 seronegative cohort members. Every donor gave a peripheral blood sample, and the peripheral blood mononuclear cells from that sample were used for TCR beta sequencing. Genomic DNA extraction from the blood cell samples was performed with the Qiagen DNeasy Blood Extraction Kit. The library relied on the immunoSEQ multiplex PCR assay. For the multiplex PCR, a mixture combining 60 forward primers for TCR Vbeta segments and 13 reverse primers for TCR Jbeta segments was used. The CDR3 region of rearranged TCR beta genes was amplified from genomic DNA by a multiplex PCR assay. The Illumina HiSeq System was used to sequence the amplified TCR beta libraries as 87-base-pair reads. Per the source publication's procedure: Across the roughly 600 repertoires, a later analysis counted about 81 million unique TCR beta chains, some 11 million of which were shared by at least two donors. A nearest-neighbor algorithm error-corrected the raw reads and collapsed the reads into unique sequences, merging closely related sequences to remove PCR and sequencing errors. V, D and J gene segments were assigned by aligning CDR3 sequences to IMGT reference sequences. For a sequence to be retained, a match of at least six nucleotides to both a V gene segment and a J gene segment was required. Rearrangements were classified as productive when the CDR3 lacked stop codons and remained in frame with V and J, and all other rearrangements were classified as non-productive. Following IMGT convention, CDR3 was defined as the stretch from the second conserved V-encoded cysteine up to the conserved J-encoded phenylalanine. The earlier analysis of about 610 of the donors excluded any sequence lacking an unambiguous match to a single V gene segment. An earlier analysis of several hundred of the donors classified V segments as functional when productive rearrangements were above 56.7% and as segregating when the standard deviation between donors was above 5%. To diagnose cytomegalovirus status from the catalog of TCR beta chain sequences, a statistical classification framework was built. A later analysis assigned V and J genes by comparing TCR nucleotide sequences with IMGT/GENE-DB human TR gene sequences. A later analysis assigned CDR3 sequences and most-parsimonious VDJ recombination scenarios with the TCRdist pipeline. In a later analysis, each TCR beta chain was defined by its CDR3 amino acid sequence together with its V-gene family, and reads lacking a unique V-gene family were excluded. In a later analysis, 450 to 600 highly shared, low-generation-probability nucleotide sequences were removed to address suspected cross-contamination and a sequencing artifact. For each public chain, a later analysis derived a clonal expansion index from normalized ranks of inferred template counts within each repertoire. Generation probabilities in a later analysis came from a VDJ recombination model fitted to out-of-frame rearrangements, and those results were checked against IGoR. In a later analysis, hypergeometric tests were used to score TCR-TCR, TCR-HLA and TCR-CMV co-occurrence, with a repertoire-size bias correction applied to TCR pairs. To estimate false discovery rates, a later analysis permuted the HLA or CMV assignments 20 times. In a later analysis, co-occurring TCRs were grouped using DBSCAN, and TCRdist sequence similarity was added for clustering within HLA-allele-positive subsets. For co-occurrence clustering, repertoires with fewer than 30,000 or more than 120,000 public chains were excluded, along with five repertoires with anomalous nucleotide sharing. TCRdb obtained this table from immuneACCESS and retained in-frame rearrangements with V and J assigned. These tables miss some clones; where compared with another copy, unresolved V genes account for less than half of the shortfall, and the remainder is unexplained. That table gives V, J and clone size, and the DNA gave D and trimming. This sample holds 75,000 to 95,000 clones; 69% were observed only once. Together, the top ten hold 2.7% of the sample.

From a lookup of the germline V gene, CDR1 and CDR2 are SGDLS and YYNGEE. The CDR3 sequence holds 14 residues, the cysteine and phenylalanine included. Just CDR3 DNA is preserved here, 42 bases in frame from base 1. Trimming takes 3 bases from V and 2 bases from J, and the germline ends sit 11 bases apart. Worth noting for this clone: Its specific antigen is unknown. Base qualities are not at hand, and no much larger clone is one base apart.

The rearrangement joined TRBV9 to TRBJ1-2, with the D gene call left open. What was sequenced was PBMCs. This clonotype was sampled from a man between 50 and 59 years old in good health and CMV-seronegative. The CDR3 reads as follows: CASSEYSGNYGYTF. The DNA is as follows: TGTGCCAGCAGCGAATATTCGGGGAACTATGGCTACACCTTC.